This T cell receptor beta chain was found in a study of cytomegalovirus exposure and HLA in healthy donors. Study-level information: In an earlier analysis, 90 million to 120 million unique TCR beta sequences were found from some 180 million T cells.

Turning to this clone: Its specificity is unknown.

PCR involved 60 Vbeta and 13 Jbeta primers. Produced via immunoSEQ multiplex PCR; TCRdb's table is partial and in-frame only. The sample has some 170,000 clones, around 81% seen once. Whole-study results and caveats: Donors belonging to an Asian-associated ancestry cluster reportedly showed fewer N-insertions in productive TCRs than the approximately 670-donor mean, according to what a later analysis found. Researchers had no immune exposure information except CMV serostatus available. The study reported that TCR beta sequences accurately predicted HLA-A and HLA-B alleles in most subjects.

This CDR3 comprises 15 residues. Germline lookup yields CDR1 MGHRA and CDR2 YSYEKL. The germline V and J ends were trimmed by 1 base and 4 bases, with 11 bases remaining between them. The specimen sequenced was PBMCs. V usage is TRBV4-1 and J usage is TRBJ1-5; a weak D match, TRBD1 (6 bases). The sequence was collected from a woman younger than 45 in good health and CMV-seronegative. The chain's CDR3 is CASSQAGTPNQPQHF. CDR3 bases: TGCGCCAGCAGCCAAGCCGGGACACCAAATCAGCCCCAGCATTTT.